This T cell receptor (beta chain) was identified in a study of tumor-infiltrating lymphocytes in primary liver carcinoma. About the study: The tumors ranged from about 4 to 11 cm across and fell within stage T1-T3 N0M0. Study-wide results and limits: The 250 largest clones made up significantly more of tumor than blood repertoires (p = 0.039). Tumor-adjacent and tumor-blood pairs displayed less overlap than did pairs of tumor regions. It was observed that only about 7.5-25% of the top clones appeared in every one of the five tumor regions.

This clonotype has only a few counts. Antigen specificity is unknown. This clone may be a read error of a much larger clone one base away. The CDR3 is 16 amino acids. V lost 3 bases to trimming and J lost 3 bases, with 15 bases between them. Total RNA and DNA came together from around 20-30 mg of bulk tissue without cell sorting. With approximately 500 ng total RNA as template and a constant-region primer, TCR beta cDNA was made. Researchers made the TCR beta libraries by running three nested multiplex PCR rounds with slightly modified ARM-PCR. A C-beta reverse primer and TRBV1-TRBV30 forward primers served in each of the first two PCR rounds, at 9 to 11 cycles apiece. Each CDR3 protein is one row after TCRdb ran MiXCR on the multiplex PCR reads. The sample records roughly 200,000 distinct CDR3 sequences, about 82% being singletons.

V gene TRBV12-3 or TRBV12-4 combines with J gene TRBJ2-4, with D possibly being TRBD2 (6 bases). The sequenced material came from tumor tissue from primary liver carcinoma. The clonotype was recovered from a middle-aged man with primary liver carcinoma and hepatitis B virus infection. CDR3: CASSLLADLIKNIQYF. In DNA form, the CDR3 reads TGTGCCAGCAGTTTGTTAGCGGACTTGATCAAAAACATTCAGTACTTC.